This TCR beta chain is from a study of untreated major depressive disorder. Study results and limitations: Each subject's top five TRBV05-01 clones were all private.

A word on this clone: Its target is not known.

Clones were read by immunoSEQ multiplex PCR, and TCRdb kept only the in-frame ones, dropping some. The repertoire holds tens of thousands of clones, with 80% to 95% as singletons. For sex, age, current smoking status and body mass index, every depressed patient had a pairwise-matched non-depressed control. No current or lifetime mood disorder and depressive symptom score of 5 or less defined controls. Per the germline V gene, CDR1 is SGHNT and CDR2 is YENEEA. CDR3 size: 13 residues. V lost 5 bases and J lost 2, with 7 bases in between. This clonotype was sampled from a man aged 25 to 40 in good health. Sequenced: CD4+ T cells from PBMCs. This sequence joins TRBV11-3 and TRBJ1-3; tentatively, D is TRBD1 (5 bases). As DNA, the CDR3 is TGTGCCAGCAGCCCAGGGACTGGAAACACCATATATTTT. Encoded protein: CASSPGTGNTIYF.